This TCR beta chain was sequenced in a study of cytomegalovirus exposure and HLA in healthy donors. PCR primers comprised 60 Vbeta and 13 Jbeta primers. Libraries were prepared by immunoSEQ multiplex PCR; TCRdb keeps only in-frame clonotypes and omits some of them. The sample has approximately 140,000 clones; 70% to 80% are singletons. About this clone itself: Its matching antigen is unknown.

Study-wide results and caveats: Serostatus for CMV was the only available immune exposure information. A later analysis reported that several of the most significant clusters appeared to be linked to common viral pathogens, among them Epstein-Barr virus. V- and J-gene trimming in TCR beta was tied to a missense DCLRE1C variant by an analysis performed later.

With V trimmed by 5 bases and J by 4 bases, 13 bases remained unmatched. Germline CDR1 is SGHRS and CDR2 is YFSETQ. This CDR3 spans 17 amino acids. Sequencing was carried out using PBMCs. This TCR was sampled from a man in his forties or fifties in good health and CMV-seropositive. V gene TRBV5-1 combines with J gene TRBJ2-1, with 9 bases that match TRBD2. This chain's CDR3 is CASRRDSGSESYNEQFF. The CDR3 DNA reads as TGCGCCAGCAGGAGAGATAGCGGGAGTGAAAGTTACAATGAGCAGTTCTTC.